Described below is a single T cell receptor beta chain sequence and its context. This specimen belongs to a study of blood T cell repertoires in COVID-19. Authors' processing steps: The authors estimated nucleated cell counts from reference gene primer amplification. Clones were read by immunoSEQ multiplex PCR, and TCRdb kept only the in-frame ones, dropping some. The V and J calls and clone size come from that table; D and trimming were worked out from the DNA. The table includes approximately 170,000 clones, just under 90% detected once. The CDR3 is 14 amino acids. Germline V gene data show CDR1 as SGHRS and CDR2 as YFSETQ. J gave up 8 bases and V 4 bases, and 7 bases lay outside the gene matches.

This receptor was obtained from a man aged 18-30 years with active or convalescent COVID-19. Sequenced sample: peripheral blood. This rearrangement joins TRBV5-1 to TRBJ2-1; 9 positions agree with TRBD1. For the CDR3, the DNA is TGCGCCAGCAGCGGACAGGGGATAGGCTATGAGCAGTTCTTC. Residues: CASSGQGIGYEQFF.